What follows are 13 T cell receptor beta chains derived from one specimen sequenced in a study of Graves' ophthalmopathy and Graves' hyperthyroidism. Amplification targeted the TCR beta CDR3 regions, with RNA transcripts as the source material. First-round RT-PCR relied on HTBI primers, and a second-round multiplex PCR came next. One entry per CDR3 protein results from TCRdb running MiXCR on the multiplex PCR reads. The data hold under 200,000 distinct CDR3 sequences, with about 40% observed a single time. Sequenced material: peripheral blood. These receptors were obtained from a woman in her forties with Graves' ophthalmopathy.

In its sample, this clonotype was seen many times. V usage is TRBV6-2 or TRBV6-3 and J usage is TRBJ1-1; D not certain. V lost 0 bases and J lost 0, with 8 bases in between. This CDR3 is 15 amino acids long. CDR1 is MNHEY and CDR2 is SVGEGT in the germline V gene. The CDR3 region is CASSYSQELNTEAFF. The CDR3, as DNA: TGTGCCAGCAGTTACTCGCAGGAACTGAACACTGAAGCTTTCTTT.

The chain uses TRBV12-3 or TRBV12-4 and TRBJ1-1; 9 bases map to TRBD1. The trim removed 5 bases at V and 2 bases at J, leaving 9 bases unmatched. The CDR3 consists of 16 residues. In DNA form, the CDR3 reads TGTGCCAGCAGTCTAAGGAGGGACAGGGTAAACACTGAAGCTTTCTTT. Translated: CASSLRRDRVNTEAFF.

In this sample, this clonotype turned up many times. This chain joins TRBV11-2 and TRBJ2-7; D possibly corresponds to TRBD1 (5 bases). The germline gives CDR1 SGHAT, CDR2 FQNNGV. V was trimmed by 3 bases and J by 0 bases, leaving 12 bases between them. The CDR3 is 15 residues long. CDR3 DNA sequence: TGTGCCAGCAGCTTGCAGGGCGCCGCCTCCTACGAGCAGTACTTC. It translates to CASSLQGAASYEQYF.

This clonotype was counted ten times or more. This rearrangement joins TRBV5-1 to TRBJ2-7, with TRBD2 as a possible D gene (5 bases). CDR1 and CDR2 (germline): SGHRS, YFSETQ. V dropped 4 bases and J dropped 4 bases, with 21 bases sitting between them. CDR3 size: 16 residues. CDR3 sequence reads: CASSLPVMGSLYEQYF. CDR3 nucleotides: TGCGCCAGCAGCCTCCCGGTCATGGGGAGTCTGTACGAGCAGTACTTC.

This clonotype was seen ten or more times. CDR3 amino acids: CATSRDPSGGYGYTF. The DNA of the CDR3 is TGTGCCACCAGCAGAGATCCCAGCGGGGGGTATGGCTACACCTTC. The rearrangement links TRBV15 to TRBJ1-2, with D maybe TRBD1 (5 bases). This CDR3 spans 15 amino acids. Looked up from germline, CDR1 is LNHNV and CDR2 is YYDKDF (reference sequence). Trimming shortened V by 0 bases and J by 5 bases, and 13 bases separated the two germline ends.

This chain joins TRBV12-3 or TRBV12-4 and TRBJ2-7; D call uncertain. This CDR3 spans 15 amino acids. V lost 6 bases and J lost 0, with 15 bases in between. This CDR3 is CASSPRGDISYEQYF. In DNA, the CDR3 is TGTGCCAGCAGCCCGAGAGGAGATATCTCCTACGAGCAGTACTTC.

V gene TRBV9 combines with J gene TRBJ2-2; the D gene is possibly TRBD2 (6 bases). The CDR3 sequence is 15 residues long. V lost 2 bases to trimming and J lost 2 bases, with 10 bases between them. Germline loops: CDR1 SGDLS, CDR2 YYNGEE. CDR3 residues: CASSVGLRNTGELFF. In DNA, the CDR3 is TGTGCCAGCAGCGTGGGACTGCGAAACACCGGGGAGCTGTTTTTT.

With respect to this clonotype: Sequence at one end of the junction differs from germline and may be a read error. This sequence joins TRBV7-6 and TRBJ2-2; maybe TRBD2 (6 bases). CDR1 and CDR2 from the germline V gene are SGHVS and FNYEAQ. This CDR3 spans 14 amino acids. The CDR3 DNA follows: TGTGCCAGCAGCTTCCGAGAGAACACCGGGGGGCTGTTTTTT. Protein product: CASSFRENTGGLFF.

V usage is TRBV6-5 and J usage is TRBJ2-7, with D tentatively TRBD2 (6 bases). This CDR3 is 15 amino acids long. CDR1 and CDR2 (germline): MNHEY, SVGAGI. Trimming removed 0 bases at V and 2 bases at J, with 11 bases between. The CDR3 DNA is TGTGCCAGCAGTTACTCGGGGGGTAGTGCCTACGAGCAGTACTTC. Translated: CASSYSGGSAYEQYF.

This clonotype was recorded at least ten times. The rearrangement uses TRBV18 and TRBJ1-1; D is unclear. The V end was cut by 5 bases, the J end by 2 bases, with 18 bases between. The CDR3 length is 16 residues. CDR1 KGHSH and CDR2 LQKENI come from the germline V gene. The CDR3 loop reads CASSSVKTALNTEAFF. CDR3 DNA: TGTGCCAGCTCATCTGTTAAGACGGCCCTTAACACTGAAGCTTTCTTT.

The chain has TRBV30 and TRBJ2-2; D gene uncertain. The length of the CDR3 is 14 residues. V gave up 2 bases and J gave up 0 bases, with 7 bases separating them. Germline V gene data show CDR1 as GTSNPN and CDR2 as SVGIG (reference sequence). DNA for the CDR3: TGTGCCTGGAGTTATAGCTCGAACACCGGGGAGCTGTTTTTT. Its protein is CAWSYSSNTGELFF.

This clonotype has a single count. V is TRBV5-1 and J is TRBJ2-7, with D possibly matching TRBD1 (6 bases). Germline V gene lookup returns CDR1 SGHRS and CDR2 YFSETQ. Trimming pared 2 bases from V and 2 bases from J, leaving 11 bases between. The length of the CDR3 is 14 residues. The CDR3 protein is CASSLQGDTYEQYF. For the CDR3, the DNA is TGCGCCAGCAGCTTACAGGGCGACACCTACGAGCAGTACTTC.

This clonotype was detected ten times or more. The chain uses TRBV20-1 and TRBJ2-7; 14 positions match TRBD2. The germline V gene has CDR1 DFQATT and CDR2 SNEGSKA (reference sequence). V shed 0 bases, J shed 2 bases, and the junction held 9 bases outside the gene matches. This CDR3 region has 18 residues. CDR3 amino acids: CSARDLGTSGSRAYEQYF. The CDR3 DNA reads TGCAGTGCTAGAGATCTTGGGACTAGCGGGAGTAGGGCCTACGAGCAGTACTTC.